A selection of T cell receptor beta chains follows, all from one sample in a study of spatial heterogeneity in lung cancer. MiXCR, applied by TCRdb to the 5' RACE reads, yields one record per CDR3 protein. The sample lists around 2,600 distinct CDR3 sequences, approximately 4.5% seen once, with 18% in the top ten. The sample was lung tumor tissue, taken at surgery. The source is a female donor with early-stage non-small cell lung cancer. Both conserved end residues are part of each CDR3. Fields, in order: clone size, D gene, V gene, J gene, CDR3 DNA, CDR3 protein. A D gene is named only where the DNA matches it firmly. The size of a clone is reported for some rows only, either as once, few or many, or as a class for expanded clones.

few,.,TRBV6-2/TRBV6-3,TRBJ2-1,TGTGCCAGCAGTTACACCGAGGGGGGGCGCTCCTACAATGAGCAGTTCTTC,CASSYTEGGRSYNEQFF
many,.,TRBV28,TRBJ2-5,TGTGCCAGCAGTTTTCTTATGCAAGAGACCCAGTACTTC,CASSFLMQETQYF
medium-sized,.,TRBV5-8,TRBJ1-1,TGTGCCAGCAGCTTGGAAGGATTGAACACTGAAGCTTTCTTT,CASSLEGLNTEAFF
medium-sized,TRBD1,TRBV13,TRBJ2-5,TGTGCCAGCAGCTTGGGACAGGGTTTCGGGCAAGAGACCCAGTACTTC,CASSLGQGFGQETQYF
few,.,TRBV7-2,TRBJ2-7,TGTGCCAGCAGCTTCAGTTCCCATTCGTACGAGCAGTACTTC,CASSFSSHSYEQYF
medium-sized,.,TRBV29-1,TRBJ2-3,TGCAGCGTTGCACGAGCTGTACACACAGATACGCAGTATTTT,CSVARAVHTDTQYF
medium-sized,.,TRBV20-1,TRBJ1-6,TGCAGTGCTCGGACCCTAGCAGGGTTTAATTCACCCCTCCACTTT,CSARTLAGFNSPLHF
.,TRBD1,TRBV30,TRBJ1-1,TGTGCCTGGAGCCCGGGACAGGCACGAGGAATGGCTTTCTTT,CAWSPGQARGMAFF
many,TRBD1,TRBV5-1,TRBJ1-4,TGCGCCAGCAGCGGAACAGGGGGCGCGAATGAAAAACTGTTTTTT,CASSGTGGANEKLFF
.,.,TRBV4-1,TRBJ2-1,TGCGCCAGCAGCCTGGAAGGCGACACCTACAATGAGCAGTTCTTC,CASSLEGDTYNEQFF
medium-sized,.,TRBV28,TRBJ1-6,TGTGCCAGCAGTACCCACTCACCCCTCCACTTT,CASSTHSPLHF
.,.,TRBV12-3/TRBV12-4,TRBJ2-1,TGTGCCAGCGCGCCCGTCTTCAATGAGCAGTTCTTC,CASAPVFNEQFF
many,.,TRBV20-1,TRBJ2-7,TGCAGTGCTAGAAGGCAGCCCTTTACCCATGAGGAGCAGTACTTC,CSARRQPFTHEEQYF
medium-sized,.,TRBV6-6,TRBJ1-4,TGTGCCAGCACCGCCGGAGTAGAAAAACTGTTTTTT,CASTAGVEKLFF
medium-sized,.,TRBV5-8,TRBJ2-1,TGTGCCAGTCACAGGGCTCGCTTCTACAATGAGCAGTTCTTC,CASHRARFYNEQFF
medium-sized,.,TRBV23-1,TRBJ2-7,TGCGCCAGCAGTCAAAGGGACGAGCAGTACTTC,CASSQRDEQYF
medium-sized,.,TRBV9,TRBJ1-6,TGTGCCAGCAGCGTTGGCCAAGACTCACCCCTCCACTTT,CASSVGQDSPLHF
medium-sized,.,TRBV12-3/TRBV12-4,TRBJ1-2,TGTGCCAGCAGTACAGACCGGGCCGGCCTCTACACCTTC,CASSTDRAGLYTF
medium-sized,TRBD2,TRBV7-2,TRBJ2-7,TGTGCCAGCAGCCGGACTAGCTCGGGGGAGCAGTACTTC,CASSRTSSGEQYF
.,.,TRBV9,TRBJ2-3,TGTGCCAGCAGCGTAGTTAGCACTAGCACAGATACGCAGTATTTT,CASSVVSTSTDTQYF
many,.,TRBV7-2,TRBJ2-5,TGTGCCAGCCTCCGAGGGCCCCAAGAGACCCAGTACTTC,CASLRGPQETQYF